The 19 T cell receptor beta chains reported below all come from one sample, sequenced in a study of blood T cell repertoires in COVID-19. The data were produced by immunoSEQ multiplex PCR, yet TCRdb's version contains in-frame clones alone and is incomplete. In the table there are fewer than 400,000 clones, around 85% of which are singletons. The sample was peripheral blood. These receptors all come from a young woman with acute or convalescent COVID-19.

On this clone: At the DNA level, this CDR3 is encoded by other sequences in the same sample as well. This chain uses TRBV5-1 with TRBJ1-1; D is possibly TRBD1 (6 bases). Trimming removed 0 bases at V and 0 bases at J, with 6 bases between. Germline lookup yields CDR1 SGHRS and CDR2 YFSETQ. This CDR3 region has 14 residues. The CDR3 loop is CASSLGTVNTEAFF. CDR3 in DNA: TGCGCCAGCAGCTTGGGGACAGTGAACACTGAAGCTTTCTTT.

V is TRBV28 and J is TRBJ2-3, with D possibly TRBD2 on 6 matching bases. This CDR3 is built from 17 residues. Germline CDR1 and CDR2: MDHEN and SYDVKM. V gave up 2 bases and J gave up 4 bases, with 19 bases separating them. CDR3 sequence (DNA): TGTGCCAGCAGTTTACCCCCAATCGGGAGCAGCCCAGATACGCAGTATTTT. Amino acid sequence: CASSLPPIGSSPDTQYF.

The rearrangement joins TRBV4-2 to TRBJ1-1; tentative D call: TRBD1 (5 bases). The CDR3 runs to 15 residues. The germline CDR1 and CDR2 sequences are LGHNA and YNFKEQ. The V and J ends lost 0 bases and 4 bases respectively, with 12 bases between them. The chain's CDR3 is CASSQDYPRATEAFF. The CDR3 coding sequence is TGTGCCAGCAGCCAAGATTATCCCAGGGCCACTGAAGCTTTCTTT.

The chain employs TRBV30 and TRBJ1-2; D not certain. Trimming removed 1 base from V and 5 bases from J, with 8 bases in between. CDR1 is GTSNPN and CDR2 is SVGIG in the germline V gene (reference sequence). The CDR3 length is 12 residues. The CDR3 bases are TGTGCCTGGAGTGAACAGTTATATGGCTACACCTTC. Its translation is CAWSEQLYGYTF.

The gene calls are TRBV19 and TRBJ1-5; tentatively, D is TRBD1 (6 bases). CDR3 length: 15 residues. V was shortened by 7 bases and J by 0 bases, with 13 bases between the two germline ends. CDR1 is LNHDA, CDR2 SQIVND, per germline (reference sequence). CDR3 protein: CASTASGASNQPQHF. In nucleotides, the CDR3 is TGTGCCAGTACCGCGTCAGGGGCTAGCAATCAGCCCCAGCATTTT.

The gene calls are TRBV28 and TRBJ1-1; D call uncertain. CDR3 size: 14 residues. Trimming stripped 5 bases from V and 5 bases from J, with 15 bases between. Germline CDR1 reads MDHEN; CDR2 reads SYDVKM. CDR3 loop: CASSPIHRTTEAFF. CDR3 nucleotides: TGTGCCAGCAGTCCTATCCACAGAACAACTGAAGCTTTCTTT.

V and J are TRBV6-5 and TRBJ1-4, with D perhaps TRBD1 (5 bases). CDR1 is MNHEY and CDR2 is SVGAGI in the germline V gene. The CDR3 runs to 15 residues. V lost 6 bases and J lost 7, with 18 bases in between. CDR3 in DNA: TGTGCCAGCAGACCCCCGGGGGGGTTCAGTGAAAAACTGTTTTTT. Translation gives CASRPPGGFSEKLFF.

Here the CDR3 DNA reads TGTGCCAGCAGTGAAGTTCAGGGGAAGTCGACCTTATATGGCTACACCTTC. Translation: CASSEVQGKSTLYGYTF. V gene TRBV6-1 combines with J gene TRBJ1-2, with D possibly being TRBD1 (6 bases). The germline V gene encodes CDR1 MNHNS and CDR2 SASEGT. This CDR3 comprises 17 residues. V lost 1 base, J lost 5 bases, and 20 bases lay in between.

This chain connects TRBV6-5 to TRBJ1-1; D call uncertain. Looked up from germline, CDR1 is MNHEY and CDR2 is SVGAGI. Trimming took 6 bases from V and 3 from J, leaving 17 bases between them. The CDR3 consists of 15 residues. The CDR3 protein is CASSVMAGLHTEAFF. Here the CDR3 DNA reads TGTGCCAGCAGCGTCATGGCGGGGTTGCACACTGAAGCTTTCTTT.

V usage is TRBV4-1 and J usage is TRBJ1-2; possibly TRBD1 for D (6 bases). CDR3 length: 17 residues. From germline, CDR1 is MGHRA and CDR2 YSYEKL. The V end was cut by 3 bases, the J end by 4 bases, with 21 bases between. The CDR3 here is CASSHAGQPTEFYGYTF. The CDR3 DNA follows: TGCGCCAGCAGCCACGCTGGACAGCCAACTGAATTCTATGGCTACACCTTC.

The table lists this clone with a count of one. The V gene is TRBV6-5, the J gene TRBJ1-6; possible D gene TRBD1, 5 bases. The V end lost 4 bases, the J end lost 6 bases, and 13 bases lay between the germline ends. The CDR3 is made up of 15 amino acids. CDR1 and CDR2 (germline): MNHEY, SVGAGI. The CDR3 sequence is CASSSSGALNSPLHF. For the CDR3, the DNA is TGTGCCAGCAGTTCCAGTGGGGCCCTTAATTCACCCCTCCACTTT.

The CDR3 nucleotides are TGTGCCAGCAGTGAAGGGACATCAAGATCCGAGCAGTACTTC. Amino acid sequence: CASSEGTSRSEQYF. The chain combines TRBV6-1 with TRBJ2-7; perhaps TRBD1 as D (5 bases). Per germline, CDR1 MNHNS and CDR2 SASEGT. V was trimmed by 1 base and J by 6 bases, leaving 13 bases between them. This CDR3 has 14 amino acids.

This chain uses TRBV12-3 or TRBV12-4 with TRBJ1-5; D gene ambiguous. The CDR3 covers 12 residues. V was pared by 3 bases and J by 5 bases, with 5 bases between. As DNA, the CDR3 is TGTGCCAGCAGTTTGACTGATCAGCCCCAGCATTTT. Protein sequence: CASSLTDQPQHF.

The V and J genes are TRBV5-1 and TRBJ1-3, with a possible D match to TRBD1 (6 bases). CDR1 is SGHRS and CDR2 is YFSETQ in the germline V gene. The CDR3 contains 15 residues. V lost 4 bases to trimming and J lost 4 bases, with 15 bases between them. For the CDR3, the DNA is TGCGCCAGCAGCCACCCGGACAGATCGGGAAACACCATATATTTT. This translates into CASSHPDRSGNTIYF. Supplemented by reference TRBV5-1 and TRBJ1-3, the full variable domain reads KAGVTQTPRYLIKTRGQQVTLSCSPISGHRSVSWYQQTPGQGLQFLFEYFSETQRNKGNFPGRFSGRQFSNSRSEMNVSTLELGDSALYLCASSHPDRSGNTIYFGEGSWLTVV.

J is TRBJ1-1 and V is TRBV9, with D possibly matching TRBD1 (6 bases). The CDR3 extends over 14 amino acids. Germline loops: CDR1 SGDLS, CDR2 YYNGEE. V was clipped by 4 bases and J by 1 base, with 11 bases between them. As DNA, the CDR3 is TGTGCCAGCAGCATAGAACAGGGGAACACTGAAGCTTTCTTT. Translation gives CASSIEQGNTEAFF.

The V and J genes are TRBV11-2 and TRBJ2-7; 9 bases align to TRBD2. The CDR3 extends over 15 amino acids. V trimming: 5 bases; J trimming: 1 base; junction bases outside the gene matches: 6. Germline V gene sequence: CDR1 SGHAT, CDR2 FQNNGV. CDR3 bases: TGTGCCAGCAGCCCTCTAGCGGGGAAATCCTACGAGCAGTACTTC. This encodes CASSPLAGKSYEQYF. The full variable domain, its missing parts supplied by reference TRBV11-2 and TRBJ2-7, is EAGVAQSPRYKIIEKRQSVAFWCNPISGHATLYWYQQILGQGPKLLIQFQNNGVVDDSQLPKDRFSAERLKGVDSTLKIQPAKLEDSAVYLCASSPLAGKSYEQYFGPGTRLTVT.

This clone was seen once. The V gene is TRBV10-3, the J gene TRBJ1-1, with no clear D. The germline CDR1 and CDR2 sequences are ENHRY and SYGVKD. V was clipped by 4 bases and J by 1 base, with 10 bases between them. This CDR3 is 14 amino acids long. CDR3 protein: CAISVSSGNTEAFF. The CDR3 DNA reads as TGTGCCATCAGTGTTAGTTCGGGGAACACTGAAGCTTTCTTT.

V is TRBV3-1 (or the pseudogene TRBV3-2) and J is TRBJ1-2; 9 bases are shared with TRBD1. The trim removed 3 bases at V and 3 bases at J, leaving 5 bases unmatched. This CDR3 has 15 amino acids. Germline CDR1 LGHDT, CDR2 YNNKEL (reference sequence). CDR3 sequence reads: CASSHSTGGDYGYTF. The DNA of the CDR3 is TGTGCCAGCAGCCACTCGACAGGGGGGGACTATGGCTACACCTTC.

V gene TRBV27 combines with J gene TRBJ2-1, with D uncertain. The germline CDR1 and CDR2 sequences are MNHEY and SMNVEV (reference sequence). The CDR3 is 11 residues long. V was shortened by 6 bases and J by 7 bases, with 7 bases between the two germline ends. This chain's CDR3 is CASRVVNEQFF. The CDR3, as DNA: TGTGCCAGCAGAGTAGTAAATGAGCAGTTCTTC.